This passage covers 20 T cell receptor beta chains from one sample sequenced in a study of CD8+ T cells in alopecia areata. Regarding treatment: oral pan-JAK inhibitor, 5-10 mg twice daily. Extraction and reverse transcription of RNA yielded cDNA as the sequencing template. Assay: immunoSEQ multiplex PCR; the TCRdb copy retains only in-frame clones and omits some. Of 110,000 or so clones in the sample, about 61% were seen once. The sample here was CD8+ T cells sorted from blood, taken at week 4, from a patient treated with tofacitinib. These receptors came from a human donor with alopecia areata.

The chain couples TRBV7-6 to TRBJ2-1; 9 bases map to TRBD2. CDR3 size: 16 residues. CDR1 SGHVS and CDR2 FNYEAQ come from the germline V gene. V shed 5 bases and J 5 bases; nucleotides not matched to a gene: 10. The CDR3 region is CASSRLTSGVNNEQFF. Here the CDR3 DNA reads TGTGCCAGCAGCCGATTGACTAGCGGAGTAAACAATGAGCAGTTCTTC. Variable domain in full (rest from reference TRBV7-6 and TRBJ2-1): GAGVSQSPRYKVTKRGQDVALRCDPISGHVSLYWYRQALGQGPEFLTYFNYEAQQDKSGLPNDRFSAERPEGSISTLTIQRTEQRDSAMYRCASSRLTSGVNNEQFFGPGTRLTVL.

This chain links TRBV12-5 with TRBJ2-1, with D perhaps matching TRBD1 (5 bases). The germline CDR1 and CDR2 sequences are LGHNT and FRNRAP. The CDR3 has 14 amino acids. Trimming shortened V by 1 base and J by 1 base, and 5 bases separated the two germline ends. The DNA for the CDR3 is TGTGCTAGTGGTTTGGGGACATCCTACAATGAGCAGTTCTTC. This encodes CASGLGTSYNEQFF.

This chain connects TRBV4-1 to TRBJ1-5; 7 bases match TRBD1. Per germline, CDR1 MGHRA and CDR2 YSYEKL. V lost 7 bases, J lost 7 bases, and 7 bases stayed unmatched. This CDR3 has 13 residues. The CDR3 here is CASTDREGQPQHF. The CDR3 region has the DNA TGCGCCAGCACCGACAGGGAAGGACAGCCCCAGCATTTT.

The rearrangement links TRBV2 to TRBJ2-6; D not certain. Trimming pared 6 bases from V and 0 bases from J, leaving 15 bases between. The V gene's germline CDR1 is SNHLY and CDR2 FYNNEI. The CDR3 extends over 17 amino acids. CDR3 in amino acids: CASRPPLSSSGANVLTF. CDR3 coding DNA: TGTGCCAGCAGACCCCCTCTGTCTAGCTCTGGGGCCAACGTCCTGACTTTC. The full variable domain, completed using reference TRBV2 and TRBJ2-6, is EPEVTQTPSHQVTQMGQEVILRCVPISNHLYFYWYRQILGQKVEFLVSFYNNEISEKSEIFDDQFSVERPDGSNFTLKIRSTKLEDSAMYFCASRPPLSSSGANVLTFGAGSRLTVL.

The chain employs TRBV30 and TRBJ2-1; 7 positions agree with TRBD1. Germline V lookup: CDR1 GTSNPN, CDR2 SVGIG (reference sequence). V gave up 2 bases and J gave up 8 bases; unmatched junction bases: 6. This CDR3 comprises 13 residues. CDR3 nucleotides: TGTGCCTGGAGTTCGACAGGGTTAGATGAGCAGTTCTTC. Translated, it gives CAWSSTGLDEQFF.

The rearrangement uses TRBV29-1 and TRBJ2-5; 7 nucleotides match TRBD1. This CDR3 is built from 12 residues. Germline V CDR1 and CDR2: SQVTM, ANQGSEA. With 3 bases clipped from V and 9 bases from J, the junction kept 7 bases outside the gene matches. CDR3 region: CSVERGPNAQYF. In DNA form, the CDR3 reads TGCAGCGTTGAGAGGGGGCCGAACGCCCAGTACTTC.

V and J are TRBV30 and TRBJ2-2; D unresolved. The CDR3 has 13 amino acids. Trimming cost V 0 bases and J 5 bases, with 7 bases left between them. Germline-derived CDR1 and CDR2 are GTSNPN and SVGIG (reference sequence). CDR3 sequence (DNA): TGTGCCTGGAGTGTATGGGGAACCGGGGAGCTGTTTTTT. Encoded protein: CAWSVWGTGELFF. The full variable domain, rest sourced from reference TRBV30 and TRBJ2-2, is SQTIHQWPATLVQPVGSPLSLECTVEGTSNPNLYWYRQAAGRGLQLLFYSVGIGQISSEVPQNLSASRPQDRQFILSSKKLLLSDSGFYLCAWSVWGTGELFFGEGSRLTVL.

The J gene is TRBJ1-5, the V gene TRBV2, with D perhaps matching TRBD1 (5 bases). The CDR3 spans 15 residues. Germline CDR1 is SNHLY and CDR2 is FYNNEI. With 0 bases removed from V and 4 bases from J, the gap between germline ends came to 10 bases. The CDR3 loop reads CASSEAGVGNQPQHF. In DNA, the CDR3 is TGTGCCAGCAGTGAAGCAGGGGTCGGGAATCAGCCCCAGCATTTT.

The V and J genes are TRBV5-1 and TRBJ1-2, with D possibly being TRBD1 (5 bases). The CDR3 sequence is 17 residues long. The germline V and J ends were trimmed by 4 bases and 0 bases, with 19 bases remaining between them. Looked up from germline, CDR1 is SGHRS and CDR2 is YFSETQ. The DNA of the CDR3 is TGCGCCAGCAGCCGGGTACGGGGCCTCAAGACTAACTATGGCTACACCTTC. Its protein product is CASSRVRGLKTNYGYTF.

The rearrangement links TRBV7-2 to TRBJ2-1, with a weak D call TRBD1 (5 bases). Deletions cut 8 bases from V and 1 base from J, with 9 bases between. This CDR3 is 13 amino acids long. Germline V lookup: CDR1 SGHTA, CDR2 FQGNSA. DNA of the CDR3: TGTGCCAGCGGGGCTAGGTCCTACAATGAGCAGTTCTTC. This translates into CASGARSYNEQFF.

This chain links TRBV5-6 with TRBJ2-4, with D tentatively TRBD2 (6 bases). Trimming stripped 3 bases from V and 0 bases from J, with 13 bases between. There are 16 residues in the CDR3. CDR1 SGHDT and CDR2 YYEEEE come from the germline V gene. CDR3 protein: CASSSGAGVAKNIQYF. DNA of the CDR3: TGTGCCAGCAGCTCCGGAGCGGGTGTAGCCAAAAACATTCAGTACTTC.

DNA for the CDR3: TGCAGCGTTAGAGCGGGGAGCACAGATACGCAGTATTTT. Translated: CSVRAGSTDTQYF. The chain carries TRBV29-1 and TRBJ2-3; 7 nucleotides align to TRBD2. Germline V gene lookup returns CDR1 SQVTM and CDR2 ANQGSEA. The CDR3 contains 13 residues. V lost 5 bases to trimming and J lost 0 bases; unmatched junction nucleotides: 2.

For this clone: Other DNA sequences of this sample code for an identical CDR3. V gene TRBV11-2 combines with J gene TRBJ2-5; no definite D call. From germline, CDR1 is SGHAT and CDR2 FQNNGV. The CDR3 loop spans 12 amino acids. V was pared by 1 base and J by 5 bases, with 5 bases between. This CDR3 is CASSLGWETQYF. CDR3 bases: TGTGCCAGCAGCTTAGGGTGGGAGACCCAGTACTTC.

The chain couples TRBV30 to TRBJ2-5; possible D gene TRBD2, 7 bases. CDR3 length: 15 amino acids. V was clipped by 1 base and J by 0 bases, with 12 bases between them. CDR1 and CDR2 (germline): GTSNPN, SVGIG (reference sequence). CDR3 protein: CAWSALRGHQETQYF. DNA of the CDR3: TGTGCCTGGAGTGCACTGCGGGGGCACCAAGAGACCCAGTACTTC.

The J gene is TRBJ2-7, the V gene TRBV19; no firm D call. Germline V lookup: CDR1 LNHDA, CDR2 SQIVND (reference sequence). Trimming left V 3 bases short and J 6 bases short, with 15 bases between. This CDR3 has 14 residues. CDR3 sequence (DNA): TGTGCCAGTAGTATCTCGTTCTCCCCGGGCGAGCAGTACTTC. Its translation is CASSISFSPGEQYF. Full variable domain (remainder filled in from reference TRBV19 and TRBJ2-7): DGGITQSPKYLFRKEGQNVTLSCEQNLNHDAMYWYRQDPGQGLRLIYYSQIVNDFQKGDIAEGYSVSREKKESFPLTVTSAQKNPTAFYLCASSISFSPGEQYFGPGTRLTVT.

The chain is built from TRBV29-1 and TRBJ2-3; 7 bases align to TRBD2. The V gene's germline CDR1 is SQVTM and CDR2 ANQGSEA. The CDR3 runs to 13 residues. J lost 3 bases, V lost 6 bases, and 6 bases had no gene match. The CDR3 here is CSVYWEGTDTQYF. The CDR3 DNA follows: TGCAGCGTCTACTGGGAGGGGACAGATACGCAGTATTTT.

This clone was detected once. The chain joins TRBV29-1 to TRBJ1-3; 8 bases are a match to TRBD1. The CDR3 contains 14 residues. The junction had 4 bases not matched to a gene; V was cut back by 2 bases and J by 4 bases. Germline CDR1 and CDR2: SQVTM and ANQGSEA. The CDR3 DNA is TGCAGCGTTGAACTAGACAGGGGAGGAAACACCATATATTTT. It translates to CSVELDRGGNTIYF.

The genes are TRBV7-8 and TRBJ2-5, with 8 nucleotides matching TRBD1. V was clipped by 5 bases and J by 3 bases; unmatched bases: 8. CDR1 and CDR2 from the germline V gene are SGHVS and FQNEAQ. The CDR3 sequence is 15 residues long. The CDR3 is CASSPRRGQEETQYF. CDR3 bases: TGTGCCAGCAGCCCCCGCCGGGGACAGGAAGAGACCCAGTACTTC.

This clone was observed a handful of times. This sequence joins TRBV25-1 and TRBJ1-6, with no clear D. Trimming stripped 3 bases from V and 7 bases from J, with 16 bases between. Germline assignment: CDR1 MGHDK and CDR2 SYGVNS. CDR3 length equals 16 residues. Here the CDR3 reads CASSDMVEALNSPLHF. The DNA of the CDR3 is TGTGCCAGCAGTGACATGGTGGAAGCGTTAAATTCACCCCTCCACTTT. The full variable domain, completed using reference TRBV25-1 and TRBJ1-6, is EADIYQTPRYLVIGTGKKITLECSQTMGHDKMYWYQQDPGMELHLIHYSYGVNSTEKGDLSSESTVSRIRTEHFPLTLESARPSHTSQYLCASSDMVEALNSPLHFGNGTRLTVT.

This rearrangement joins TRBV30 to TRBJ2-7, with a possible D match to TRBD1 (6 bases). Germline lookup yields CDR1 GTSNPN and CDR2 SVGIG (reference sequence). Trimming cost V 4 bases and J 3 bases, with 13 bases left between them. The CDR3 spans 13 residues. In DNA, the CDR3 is TGTGCCTGGACGGCAGGGGCCCTCTACGAGCAGTACTTC. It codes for CAWTAGALYEQYF.